This TCR beta chain originates from a study of breast tumors, draining lymph nodes, adjacent tissues. Study conclusions and caveats: Tumor TCR diversity was below lymph nodes but above nontumor tissue.

This clonotype was seen at least ten times. The antigen is unknown. Breast cancer patients provided tissue from their axillary draining lymph nodes. Each CDR3 protein gets one entry after TCRdb re-called the multiplex PCR reads with MiXCR. Among over 200,000 distinct CDR3 sequences listed, nearly 35% were seen once. The CDR3 has 17 amino acids. The ends lost 4 bases at V and 7 bases at J; junction bases unmatched: 12. Germline V CDR1 and CDR2: SGHTA, FQGNSA. Sequencing was carried out using axillary lymph node tissue. The chain is built from TRBV7-2 and TRBJ2-1; TRBD1 aligns across 11 bases. This sequence originates from a female donor with breast cancer. Some clones in this sample may be carry-over from other donors' samples. The CDR3 region is CASSSRSRDRGINEQFF. The CDR3 DNA follows: TGTGCCAGCAGCTCCCGAAGTCGGGACAGGGGGATTAATGAGCAGTTCTTC.